The 29 T cell receptor beta chains below all came from one sample that was sequenced in a study of glioma-infiltrating T cells after dendritic cell vaccination. Regarding time point: after dendritic cell vaccination, including at tumor progression/relapse. Here immunoSEQ multiplex PCR was the method, and the copy in TCRdb shows in-frame clones only, minus some. The data contain about 65,000 clones, approximately 86% of them singletons. The source material was blood, sampled after dendritic cell vaccination. Source of these receptors: a human donor with glioblastoma.

This chain connects TRBV12-5 to TRBJ2-5; TRBD2 aligns across 16 bases. This CDR3 is 16 amino acids long. V was clipped by 6 bases and J by 6 bases; unmatched bases: 7. In germline, CDR1 is LGHNT, CDR2 FRNRAP. Here the CDR3 DNA reads TGTGCTAGTGGCCCGGGGACTAGCGGGGGGGCAAAGACCCAGTACTTC. It yields the protein CASGPGTSGGAKTQYF.

V and J are TRBV19 and TRBJ2-7, with 8 bases aligning to TRBD2. CDR1 LNHDA and CDR2 SQIVND come from the germline V gene (reference sequence). Trimming at V came to 5 bases and at J to 4 bases, leaving 7 bases not matched to a gene. The length of the CDR3 is 14 residues. CDR3 residues: CASSLGLAPYEQYF. CDR3 DNA sequence: TGTGCCAGTAGTCTTGGACTAGCTCCTTACGAGCAGTACTTC.

This chain connects TRBV28 to TRBJ2-1; 12 bases align to TRBD2. Germline-derived CDR1 and CDR2 are MDHEN and SYDVKM. The CDR3 totals 14 residues. With 7 bases clipped from V and 8 bases from J, the junction kept 6 bases outside the gene matches. CDR3 sequence (DNA): TGTGCCAGCACTAGACTAGCGGGAGCTTATGAGCAGTTCTTC. This gives the protein CASTRLAGAYEQFF.

This chain uses TRBV5-1 with TRBJ1-2, with D possibly being TRBD1 (5 bases). From germline, CDR1 is SGHRS and CDR2 YFSETQ. V dropped 0 bases and J dropped 8 bases, with 14 bases sitting between them. The CDR3 extends over 14 amino acids. CDR3 DNA sequence: TGCGCCAGCAGCTTGGATGGGCAGGGTAACGGCTACACCTTC. The encoded protein is CASSLDGQGNGYTF.

Notes on this clone: At the DNA level, this CDR3 is encoded by other sequences in the same sample as well. The J gene is TRBJ2-3, the V gene TRBV5-6; 7 bases match TRBD1. Unmatched junction bases numbered 6, after V lost 2 bases and J lost 3 bases. Germline CDR1 is SGHDT and CDR2 is YYEEEE. The CDR3 is 15 amino acids. The CDR3 nucleotides read TGTGCCAGCAGCTTACAGGGGACGGGGACAGATACGCAGTATTTT. Translated: CASSLQGTGTDTQYF.

The chain employs TRBV19 and TRBJ2-5, with D perhaps TRBD2 (5 bases). Germline CDR1 is LNHDA and CDR2 is SQIVND (reference sequence). V lost 1 base and J lost 5, with 14 bases in between. This CDR3 has 15 residues. This CDR3 is CASSIVSGMGETQYF. CDR3 nucleotide sequence: TGTGCCAGTAGTATAGTTTCCGGGATGGGGGAGACCCAGTACTTC.

The rearrangement joins TRBV6-5 to TRBJ1-1, with 7 bases identical to TRBD1. CDR1 and CDR2 (germline): MNHEY, SVGAGI. V lost 2 bases to trimming and J lost 8 bases; unmatched junction nucleotides: 5. The CDR3 contains 13 residues. CDR3 in DNA: TGTGCCAGCAGTTACATAAAGGGGGCGGAAGCTTTCTTT. Encoded protein: CASSYIKGAEAFF.

The rearrangement joins TRBV18 to TRBJ2-2, with D unclear. The CDR3 is 13 amino acids. The V end lost 2 bases, the J end lost 5 bases, and 6 bases lay between the germline ends. CDR1 and CDR2 (germline): KGHSH, LQKENI. The CDR3 loop reads CASSPAATGELFF. CDR3 coding DNA: TGTGCCAGCTCACCAGCGGCGACCGGGGAGCTGTTTTTT. The whole variable domain, filled in from reference TRBV18 and TRBJ2-2, reads NAGVMQNPRHLVRRRGQEARLRCSPMKGHSHVYWYRQLPEEGLKFMVYLQKENIIDESGMPKERFSAEFPKEGPSILRIQQVVRGDSAAYFCASSPAATGELFFGEGSRLTVL.

The chain joins TRBV10-2 to TRBJ2-3, with D possibly being TRBD2 (5 bases). Trimming pared 2 bases from V and 5 bases from J, leaving 5 bases between. Looked up from germline, CDR1 is WSHSY and CDR2 is SAAADI. This CDR3 contains 12 residues. CDR3 protein: CASSERGDTQYF. In nucleotides, the CDR3 is TGCGCCAGCAGTGAGCGGGGAGATACGCAGTATTTT.

Only one count was recorded for this clone. The chain recombines TRBV7-9 with TRBJ1-1; possible D gene TRBD1, 5 bases. The CDR3 sequence is 14 residues long. V lost 4 bases to trimming and J lost 4 bases, with 13 bases between them. The germline CDR1 and CDR2 sequences are SEHNR and FQNEAQ (reference sequence). This CDR3 is CASSSRGGSTEAFF. CDR3 sequence (DNA): TGTGCCAGCAGCTCCCGCGGGGGGAGCACTGAAGCTTTCTTT.

This chain connects TRBV9 to TRBJ2-1, with 9 bases lining up with TRBD2. The CDR3 is 16 residues long. Germline CDR1 is SGDLS and CDR2 is YYNGEE. The V segment lost 3 bases and the J segment 5 bases; nucleotides outside the gene matches: 9. The CDR3 nucleotides are TGTGCCAGCAGCGCCCGACTAGCGGAAGTTGACAATGAGCAGTTCTTC. Protein product: CASSARLAEVDNEQFF.

The chain links TRBV9 to TRBJ2-5; tentative D call: TRBD2 (6 bases). The V gene lost 4 bases and the J gene lost 14 bases, with 12 bases spanning the gap. Germline-derived CDR1 and CDR2 are SGDLS and YYNGEE. The CDR3 contains 10 residues. The CDR3 spells CASSSGEKYF. The CDR3 nucleotides are TGTGCCAGCAGCTCGGGGGAGAAATACTTC.

The chain joins TRBV27 to TRBJ2-7, with D unclear. The CDR3 loop spans 14 amino acids. Trimming cost V 2 bases and J 4 bases, with 12 bases left between them. Germline CDR1 and CDR2: MNHEY and SMNVEV (reference sequence). Here the CDR3 DNA reads TGTGCCAGCAGTTTAGCTGGGCGCCCGTACGAGCAGTACTTC. Residues: CASSLAGRPYEQYF.

The gene calls are TRBV5-1 and TRBJ1-1, with 12 bases that match TRBD1. CDR3 length: 15 amino acids. Looked up from germline, CDR1 is SGHRS and CDR2 is YFSETQ. V dropped 4 bases and J dropped 1; count of bases not matched to a gene: 2. CDR3 nucleotides: TGCGCCAGCAGCCGGGACAGGGGGCAGAACACTGAAGCTTTCTTT. Translated, it gives CASSRDRGQNTEAFF.

The chain has TRBV4-1 and TRBJ2-7; possible D gene TRBD2, 5 bases. V was clipped by 0 bases and J by 7 bases, with 13 bases between them. There are 14 residues in the CDR3. Germline CDR1 and CDR2: MGHRA and YSYEKL. In DNA, the CDR3 is TGCGCCAGCAGCCAAGAGGGCCCTACGGGGGAGCAGTACTTC. This codes for CASSQEGPTGEQYF.

The V call is TRBV6-5, the J call TRBJ1-4; tentative D call: TRBD1 (6 bases). V shed 6 bases and J shed 5 bases, with 10 bases lying between them. The CDR3 has 13 amino acids. Germline V lookup: CDR1 MNHEY, CDR2 SVGAGI. CDR3 nucleotides: TGTGCCAGCAGAGTCACAGGGAATGAAAAACTGTTTTTT. This codes for CASRVTGNEKLFF.

J is TRBJ2-1 and V is TRBV27; the D is unclear. V gave up 6 bases and J gave up 5 bases, with 14 bases separating them. Per germline, CDR1 MNHEY and CDR2 SMNVEV (reference sequence). This CDR3 has 14 amino acids. This chain's CDR3 is CASRSLTRNNEQFF. CDR3 coding DNA: TGTGCCAGCAGGTCCCTAACCCGAAACAATGAGCAGTTCTTC.

The chain has TRBV11-2 and TRBJ2-3, with a possible D match to TRBD1 (6 bases). V gave up 7 bases and J gave up 3 bases, with 20 bases separating them. This CDR3 region has 16 residues. Germline CDR1 and CDR2: SGHAT and FQNNGV. The CDR3, as DNA: TGTGCCAGCACCCCCCTCGGACTGGGGACAACAGATACGCAGTATTTT. Amino acid sequence: CASTPLGLGTTDTQYF.

The J gene is TRBJ1-1, the V gene TRBV6-1; 10 bases match TRBD1. With 6 bases clipped from V and 10 bases from J, the junction kept 5 bases outside the gene matches. Germline V gene sequence: CDR1 MNHNS, CDR2 SASEGT. The CDR3 is 12 residues long. The CDR3 bases are TGTGCCAGCAGGCGACAGGGGGCGGGAGCTTTCTTT. Protein product: CASRRQGAGAFF.

The chain has TRBV4-2 and TRBJ1-1; unclear D gene. CDR1 LGHNA and CDR2 YNFKEQ come from the germline V gene. V lost 0 bases, J lost 4 bases, and 9 bases lay in between. The CDR3 extends over 14 amino acids. In DNA, the CDR3 is TGTGCCAGCAGCCAAGATGGAGAGGGCACTGAAGCTTTCTTT. It encodes CASSQDGEGTEAFF.

As concerns this clone: At the DNA level, this CDR3 is encoded by other sequences in the same sample as well. The V gene is TRBV5-6, the J gene TRBJ1-4; a weak D match, TRBD1 (6 bases). The germline V and J ends were trimmed by 4 bases and 5 bases, with 12 bases remaining between them. This CDR3 spans 14 amino acids. Germline CDR1 is SGHDT and CDR2 is YYEEEE. The CDR3: CASSLGGGNEKLFF. As DNA, the CDR3 is TGTGCCAGCAGCCTAGGGGGGGGGAATGAAAAACTGTTTTTT.

The rearrangement links TRBV4-2 to TRBJ2-7, with D possibly being TRBD1 (5 bases). The CDR3 sequence is 14 residues long. Germline-derived CDR1 and CDR2 are LGHNA and YNFKEQ. Between the trimmed V and J ends, which lost 0 bases and 1 base, there was a span of 7 bases. DNA of the CDR3: TGTGCCAGCAGCCAAGAAAAGGGGTCCTACGAGCAGTACTTC. It yields the protein CASSQEKGSYEQYF.

This clone turned up a few times. The chain links TRBV5-5 to TRBJ1-5; TRBD1 agrees at 7 bases. The V and J ends lost 2 bases and 2 bases, in that order; junction bases with no gene match: 1. The CDR3 spans 14 residues. The germline V gene has CDR1 SGHKS and CDR2 YYEKEE (reference sequence). In nucleotides, the CDR3 is TGTGCCAGCAGCTTCGGACAGGGCAATCAGCCCCAGCATTTT. Translating it yields CASSFGQGNQPQHF.

The sample holds one count of this clone. The V call is TRBV11-3, the J call TRBJ2-7; TRBD1 matches at 7 bases. Trimming removed 5 bases from V and 5 bases from J; junction bases left unmatched: 0. CDR3 size: 11 residues. Germline V gene lookup returns CDR1 SGHNT and CDR2 YENEEA. The DNA for the CDR3 is TGTGCCAGCAGCAGGGGGCACGAGCAGTACTTC. Translating it yields CASSRGHEQYF.

The rearrangement uses TRBV2 and TRBJ2-3; D may be TRBD1 (5 bases). V was shortened by 0 bases and J by 14 bases, with 9 bases between the two germline ends. From germline, CDR1 is SNHLY and CDR2 FYNNEI. The CDR3 has 11 amino acids. The CDR3 nucleotides read TGTGCCAGCAGTGAAGCGTCAGGGCGGTATTTT. As protein: CASSEASGRYF. Complete variable domain (other parts from reference TRBV2 and TRBJ2-3): EPEVTQTPSHQVTQMGQEVILRCVPISNHLYFYWYRQILGQKVEFLVSFYNNEISEKSEIFDDQFSVERPDGSNFTLKIRSTKLEDSAMYFCASSEASGRYFGPGTRLTVL.

The gene calls are TRBV6-5 and TRBJ1-1; the match to TRBD1 covers 8 bases. Germline V gene sequence: CDR1 MNHEY, CDR2 SVGAGI. The CDR3 covers 15 residues. Unmatched junction bases numbered 7, after V lost 4 bases and J lost 3 bases. CDR3 protein: CASSSRTGMYTEAFF. CDR3 DNA: TGTGCCAGCAGTTCCAGGACAGGGATGTACACTGAAGCTTTCTTT.

The V gene is TRBV5-1, the J gene TRBJ1-1, with 9 bases matching TRBD1. CDR1 is SGHRS, CDR2 YFSETQ, per germline. J was trimmed by 0 bases and V by 0 bases; bases with no gene match: 9. CDR3 length equals 18 residues. In DNA, the CDR3 is TGCGCCAGCAGCTTGGGACCTCGGACAGGGGCGATGAACACTGAAGCTTTCTTT. It specifies CASSLGPRTGAMNTEAFF.

The chain employs TRBV9 and TRBJ2-5, with D maybe TRBD2 (5 bases). V dropped 0 bases and J dropped 4 bases, with 10 bases sitting between them. From germline, CDR1 is SGDLS and CDR2 YYNGEE. The CDR3 loop spans 14 amino acids. The CDR3 here is CASSVEGRGETQYF. The CDR3 DNA sequence: TGTGCCAGCAGCGTAGAGGGTCGGGGAGAGACCCAGTACTTC. Together with reference TRBV9 and TRBJ2-5, the CDR3 gives the full variable domain: DSGVTQTPKHLITATGQRVTLRCSPRSGDLSVYWYQQSLDQGLQFLIQYYNGEERAKGNILERFSAQQFPDLHSELNLSSLELGDSALYFCASSVEGRGETQYFGPGTRLLVL.

The V and J genes are TRBV30 and TRBJ2-7, with 11 bases identical to TRBD1. V lost 2 bases to trimming and J lost 1 base; unmatched junction nucleotides: 4. Per the germline V gene, CDR1 is GTSNPN and CDR2 is SVGIG (reference sequence). The CDR3 consists of 15 residues. CDR3 coding DNA: TGTGCCTGGAGTAGAGGACAGGGGGCTTCCTACGAGCAGTACTTC. It encodes CAWSRGQGASYEQYF.